These 3 T cell receptor beta chains came from one sample sequenced in a study of cytomegalovirus exposure and HLA in healthy donors. PCR was performed using 60 Vbeta and 13 Jbeta primers. Repertoires were generated with immunoSEQ multiplex PCR, while TCRdb's copy carries only in-frame clones and drops some. In the table there are some 170,000 clones, roughly 80% of which are singletons. The sequenced sample was PBMCs. The source of these receptors is a girl aged 5-17 years in good health and CMV-seropositive.

This chain joins TRBV5-1 and TRBJ2-1; 9 bases line up with TRBD2. The trim removed 0 bases at V and 8 bases at J, leaving 12 bases unmatched. The CDR3 runs 17 residues. Germline values: CDR1 SGHRS, CDR2 YFSETQ. Here the CDR3 DNA reads TGCGCCAGCAGCTTGGCGCTTACTAGCGGGCGAGGGGATGAGCAGTTCTTC. Encoded protein: CASSLALTSGRGDEQFF.

This clone was observed a few times. V gene TRBV9 combines with J gene TRBJ2-5, with 7 bases fitting TRBD1. Germline CDR1 is SGDLS and CDR2 is YYNGEE. The CDR3 is 15 residues long. V dropped 4 bases and J dropped 0; count of bases not matched to a gene: 6. CDR3 in DNA: TGTGCCAGCAGCTTGGGACAGCCGTACCAAGAGACCCAGTACTTC. Translating gives CASSLGQPYQETQYF.

The chain is built from TRBV4-1 and TRBJ2-1, with 7 bases lining up with TRBD2. The CDR3 totals 14 residues. V shed 1 base, J shed 6 bases, and the junction held 3 bases outside the gene matches. Germline loops: CDR1 MGHRA, CDR2 YSYEKL. CDR3 protein: CASSQGGEGNEQFF. In DNA, the CDR3 is TGCGCCAGCAGCCAAGGGGGGGAGGGCAATGAGCAGTTCTTC.